This passage covers 21 T cell receptor beta chains from one sample sequenced in a study of patients and donors after allogeneic stem cell transplantation. TCRdb used MiXCR to reprocess the RT-PCR reads, holding one entry per CDR3 protein. The sample includes 70,000 or so distinct CDR3 sequences, around 27% of them seen just once. The material sequenced was blood, either unsorted or a sorted T cell fraction (not recorded which). All receptors derive from a human donor who was either an allogeneic HSCT recipient or a stem cell or donor lymphocyte infusion donor (not recorded which). It is not recorded whose cells these are; they may come from a transplant donor.

The chain is built from TRBV6-2 or TRBV6-3 and TRBJ2-3; D uncertain. The V gene's germline CDR1 is MNHEY and CDR2 SVGEGT. V was trimmed by 7 bases and J by 7 bases, leaving 9 bases between them. The CDR3 is 11 amino acids. CDR3 in amino acids: CASTGRHTQYF. Written as DNA, the CDR3 is TGTGCCAGCACCGGAAGGCATACGCAGTATTTT.

The J gene is TRBJ2-1, the V gene TRBV7-6, with 8 bases matching TRBD2. The V gene's germline CDR1 is SGHVS and CDR2 FNYEAQ. The CDR3 contains 14 residues. V was clipped by 5 bases and J by 4 bases; unmatched bases: 4. Here the CDR3 reads CASSRLANYNEQFF. Written as DNA, the CDR3 is TGTGCCAGCAGCCGACTAGCGAATTACAATGAGCAGTTCTTC.

The chain couples TRBV30 to TRBJ1-1; D ambiguous. In germline, CDR1 is GTSNPN, CDR2 SVGIG (reference sequence). Trimming took off 0 bases at V and 5 bases at J, with 22 bases between the two ends. CDR3 size: 17 residues. The CDR3 DNA is TGTGCCTGGAGTGTACTTCGTCGGGGAATGCGGTGGACTGAAGCTTTCTTT. Residues: CAWSVLRRGMRWTEAFF.

This clonotype was detected many times. The chain is built from TRBV12-3 or TRBV12-4 and TRBJ1-3, with D possibly being TRBD1 (5 bases). The V and J ends lost 6 bases and 0 bases respectively, with 21 bases between them. CDR3 length equals 18 residues. CDR3 residues: CASRYAGTPGPSGNTIYF. CDR3 sequence (DNA): TGTGCCAGCAGGTATGCCGGGACCCCCGGCCCCTCTGGAAACACCATATATTTT.

This chain connects TRBV12-3 or TRBV12-4 to TRBJ1-1, with no clear D. The CDR3 is 15 amino acids. V shed 2 bases and J shed 0 bases, with 10 bases lying between them. CDR3 protein: CASSLRVRMNTEAFF. The DNA for the CDR3 is TGTGCCAGCAGTTTAAGGGTCAGGATGAACACTGAAGCTTTCTTT.

This chain joins TRBV7-2 and TRBJ2-1; D is ambiguous. CDR3 length: 15 residues. The germline CDR1 and CDR2 sequences are SGHTA and FQGNSA. V was pared by 1 base and J by 4 bases, with 11 bases between. CDR3 coding DNA: TGTGCCAGCAGCTTAGAGAATCGGCTGTACAATGAGCAGTTCTTC. As protein: CASSLENRLYNEQFF.

This clonotype was picked up a small number of times. The genes are TRBV5-1 and TRBJ2-7, with D possibly TRBD1 on 6 matching bases. Between the trimmed V and J ends, which lost 1 base and 3 bases, there was a span of 11 bases. Looked up from germline, CDR1 is SGHRS and CDR2 is YFSETQ. The CDR3 has 14 residues. The CDR3: CASSLYRVGYEQYF. CDR3 nucleotide sequence: TGCGCCAGCAGCTTGTACAGGGTGGGCTACGAGCAGTACTTC.

This clonotype has just one count. The chain uses TRBV12-3 or TRBV12-4 and TRBJ2-2, with 9 bases aligning to TRBD1. V was clipped by 7 bases and J by 0 bases; unmatched bases: 18. The CDR3 covers 20 residues. CDR3 nucleotide sequence: TGTGCCAGCAAAGAGTGGAGGACAGGGGTGCGACCCTCGAACACCGGGGAGCTGTTTTTT. Translation: CASKEWRTGVRPSNTGELFF.

This clonotype was detected only a few times. The chain is built from TRBV4-2 and TRBJ2-7, with 8 positions matching TRBD2. Germline values: CDR1 LGHNA, CDR2 YNFKEQ. The length of the CDR3 is 17 residues. The trim removed 4 bases at V and 0 bases at J, leaving 11 bases unmatched. CDR3: CASSPPKVTSGSYEQYF. The DNA of the CDR3 is TGTGCCAGCAGCCCTCCGAAGGTAACTAGCGGCTCCTACGAGCAGTACTTC.

CDR3: CASRRLAGDNEQFF. The CDR3 nucleotides read TGTGCCAGCAGGAGACTAGCGGGAGACAATGAGCAGTTCTTC. The V and J genes are TRBV6-5 and TRBJ2-1; 12 bases match TRBD2. The germline CDR1 and CDR2 sequences are MNHEY and SVGAGI. The CDR3 is 14 amino acids. Unmatched junction bases numbered 2, after V lost 6 bases and J lost 5 bases.

The rearrangement links TRBV15 to TRBJ1-5; maybe TRBD1 (6 bases). The CDR3 covers 14 residues. CDR1 and CDR2 from the germline V gene are LNHNV and YYDKDF (reference sequence). Trimming took 6 bases from V and 3 from J, leaving 12 bases between them. In DNA, the CDR3 is TGTGCCACCAGTCGTAGGGGGTTCAATCAGCCCCAGCATTTT. It yields the protein CATSRRGFNQPQHF.

The chain has TRBV5-1 and TRBJ2-5; 13 nucleotides line up with TRBD2. Germline CDR1 reads SGHRS; CDR2 reads YFSETQ. This CDR3 region has 16 residues. V gave up 4 bases and J gave up 4 bases; unmatched junction bases: 7. CDR3 region: CASSTILAGGRETQYF. CDR3 bases: TGCGCCAGCAGCACGATACTAGCGGGGGGGCGAGAGACCCAGTACTTC. Together with reference TRBV5-1 and TRBJ2-5, the CDR3 gives the full variable domain: KAGVTQTPRYLIKTRGQQVTLSCSPISGHRSVSWYQQTPGQGLQFLFEYFSETQRNKGNFPGRFSGRQFSNSRSEMNVSTLELGDSALYLCASSTILAGGRETQYFGPGTRLLVL.

The V gene is TRBV6-5, the J gene TRBJ2-3, with 8 bases aligning to TRBD2. The V gene's germline CDR1 is MNHEY and CDR2 SVGAGI. The CDR3 is 14 residues long. The trim removed 7 bases at V and 2 bases at J, leaving 5 bases unmatched. The CDR3 DNA follows: TGTGCCAGCACCCCGGGGGGGGCCACAGATACGCAGTATTTT. It yields the protein CASTPGGATDTQYF.

The chain uses TRBV7-8 and TRBJ1-2; TRBD1 might be the D (5 bases). The germline gives CDR1 SGHVS, CDR2 FQNEAQ. The CDR3 contains 17 residues. V was trimmed by 2 bases and J by 7 bases, leaving 23 bases between them. CDR3 amino acids: CASSLPAGMGMEGGYTF. For the CDR3, the DNA is TGTGCCAGCAGCTTACCGGCAGGGATGGGTATGGAGGGTGGCTACACCTTC.

This clonotype came up a few times. The chain joins TRBV5-1 to TRBJ1-2, with 7 positions matching TRBD1. The length of the CDR3 is 15 residues. Germline V gene sequence: CDR1 SGHRS, CDR2 YFSETQ. V gave up 7 bases and J gave up 6 bases; unmatched junction bases: 15. CDR3 protein: CASGPLQGIGDGYTF. The DNA of the CDR3 is TGCGCCAGCGGACCCCTACAGGGGATTGGAGATGGCTACACCTTC. Based on the CDR3 plus reference TRBV5-1 and TRBJ1-2, the full variable domain is KAGVTQTPRYLIKTRGQQVTLSCSPISGHRSVSWYQQTPGQGLQFLFEYFSETQRNKGNFPGRFSGRQFSNSRSEMNVSTLELGDSALYLCASGPLQGIGDGYTFGSGTRLTVV.

This clonotype was seen at least ten times. The chain couples TRBV9 to TRBJ2-1; 7 bases align to TRBD1. This CDR3 is 20 amino acids long. From germline, CDR1 is SGDLS and CDR2 YYNGEE. V shed 1 base and J 0 bases; nucleotides not matched to a gene: 16. CDR3 sequence (DNA): TGTGCCAGCAGCGTACTTTTTGACAGGGAAGGTCCCGGCTCCTACAATGAGCAGTTCTTC. Translating gives CASSVLFDREGPGSYNEQFF.

J is TRBJ2-1 and V is TRBV29-1; D is unresolved. Trimming left V 2 bases short and J 12 bases short, with 14 bases between. CDR1 is SQVTM, CDR2 ANQGSEA, per germline. This CDR3 contains 12 residues. This chain's CDR3 is CSVELHLIGQFF. The CDR3 DNA sequence: TGCAGCGTTGAACTGCATTTAATCGGGCAGTTCTTC.

V is TRBV29-1 and J is TRBJ1-3, with unresolved D. There are 12 residues in the CDR3. Trimming took 7 bases from V and 0 from J, leaving 7 bases between them. CDR1 and CDR2 from the germline V gene are SQVTM and ANQGSEA. The chain's CDR3 is CSAGDSGNTIYF. In DNA form, the CDR3 reads TGCAGCGCCGGAGACTCTGGAAACACCATATATTTT.

The V gene is TRBV29-1, the J gene TRBJ1-2; 7 bases are a match to TRBD1. The CDR3 runs to 12 residues. Germline V gene lookup returns CDR1 SQVTM and CDR2 ANQGSEA. With 6 bases clipped from V and 7 bases from J, the junction kept 8 bases outside the gene matches. The CDR3 DNA reads TGCAGCGTAACCGACAGGGTGGGTGGCTACACCTTC. This translates into CSVTDRVGGYTF.

The gene calls are TRBV6-5 and TRBJ2-1, with 9 bases aligning to TRBD1. This CDR3 contains 18 residues. Trimming took 6 bases from V and 4 from J; bases not matched to a gene: 16. CDR1 and CDR2 from the germline V gene are MNHEY and SVGAGI. The DNA of the CDR3 is TGTGCCAGCAGCCAAACCACACAGGGGGCGCCCGGTTACAATGAGCAGTTCTTC. This encodes CASSQTTQGAPGYNEQFF.

This clonotype was recorded a few times. This chain links TRBV5-1 with TRBJ2-7; D possibly corresponds to TRBD1 (5 bases). This CDR3 spans 14 amino acids. Looked up from germline, CDR1 is SGHRS and CDR2 is YFSETQ. Trimming stripped 2 bases from V and 1 base from J, with 10 bases between. CDR3 in DNA: TGCGCCAGCAGCTTTTCGACAGTTTCCTACGAGCAGTACTTC. Translation: CASSFSTVSYEQYF.